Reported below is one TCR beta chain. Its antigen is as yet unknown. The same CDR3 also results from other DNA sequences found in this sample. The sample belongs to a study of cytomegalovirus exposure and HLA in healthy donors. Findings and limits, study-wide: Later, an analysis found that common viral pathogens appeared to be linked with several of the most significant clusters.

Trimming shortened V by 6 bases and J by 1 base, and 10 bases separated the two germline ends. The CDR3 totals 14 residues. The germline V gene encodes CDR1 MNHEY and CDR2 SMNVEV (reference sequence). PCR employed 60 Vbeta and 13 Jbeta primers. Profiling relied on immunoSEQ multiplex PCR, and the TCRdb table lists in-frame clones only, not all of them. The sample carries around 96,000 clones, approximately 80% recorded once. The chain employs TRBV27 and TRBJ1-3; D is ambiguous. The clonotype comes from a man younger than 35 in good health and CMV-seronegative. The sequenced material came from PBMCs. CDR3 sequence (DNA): TGTGCCAGCAGCTCCCCGGGGTCTGGAAACACCATATATTTT. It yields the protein CASSSPGSGNTIYF.